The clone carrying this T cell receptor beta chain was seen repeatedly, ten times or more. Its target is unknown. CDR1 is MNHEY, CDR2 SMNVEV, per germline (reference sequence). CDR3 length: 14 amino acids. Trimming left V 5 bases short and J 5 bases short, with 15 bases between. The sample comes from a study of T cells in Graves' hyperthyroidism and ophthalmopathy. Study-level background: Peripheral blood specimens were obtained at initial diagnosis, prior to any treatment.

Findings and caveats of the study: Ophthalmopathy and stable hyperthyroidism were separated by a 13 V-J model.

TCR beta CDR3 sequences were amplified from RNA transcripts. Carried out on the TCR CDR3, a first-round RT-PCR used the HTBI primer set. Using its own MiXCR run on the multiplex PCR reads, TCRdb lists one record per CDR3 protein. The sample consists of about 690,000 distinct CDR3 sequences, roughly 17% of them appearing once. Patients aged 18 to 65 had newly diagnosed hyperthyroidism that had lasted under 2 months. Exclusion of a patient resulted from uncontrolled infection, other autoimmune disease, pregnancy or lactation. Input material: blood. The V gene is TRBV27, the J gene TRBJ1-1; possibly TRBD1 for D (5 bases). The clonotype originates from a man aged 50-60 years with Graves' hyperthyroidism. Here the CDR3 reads CASSPLIGGTEAFF. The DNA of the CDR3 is TGTGCCAGCAGTCCCCTGATCGGGGGGACTGAAGCTTTCTTT.